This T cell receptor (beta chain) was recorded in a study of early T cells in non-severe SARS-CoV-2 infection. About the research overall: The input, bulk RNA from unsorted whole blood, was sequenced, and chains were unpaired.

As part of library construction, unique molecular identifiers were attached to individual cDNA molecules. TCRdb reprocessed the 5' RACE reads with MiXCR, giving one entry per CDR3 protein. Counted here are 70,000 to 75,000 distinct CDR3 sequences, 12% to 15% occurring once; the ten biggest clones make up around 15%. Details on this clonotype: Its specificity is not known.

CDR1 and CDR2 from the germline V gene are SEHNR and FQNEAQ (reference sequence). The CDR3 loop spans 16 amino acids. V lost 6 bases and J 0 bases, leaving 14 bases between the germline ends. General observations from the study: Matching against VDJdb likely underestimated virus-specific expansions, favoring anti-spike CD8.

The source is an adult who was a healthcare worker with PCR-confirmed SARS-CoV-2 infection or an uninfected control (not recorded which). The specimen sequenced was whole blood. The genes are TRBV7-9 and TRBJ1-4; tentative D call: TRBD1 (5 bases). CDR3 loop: CASSRTLGATNEKLFF. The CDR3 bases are TGTGCCAGCAGTCGGACACTTGGGGCAACTAATGAAAAACTGTTTTTT.